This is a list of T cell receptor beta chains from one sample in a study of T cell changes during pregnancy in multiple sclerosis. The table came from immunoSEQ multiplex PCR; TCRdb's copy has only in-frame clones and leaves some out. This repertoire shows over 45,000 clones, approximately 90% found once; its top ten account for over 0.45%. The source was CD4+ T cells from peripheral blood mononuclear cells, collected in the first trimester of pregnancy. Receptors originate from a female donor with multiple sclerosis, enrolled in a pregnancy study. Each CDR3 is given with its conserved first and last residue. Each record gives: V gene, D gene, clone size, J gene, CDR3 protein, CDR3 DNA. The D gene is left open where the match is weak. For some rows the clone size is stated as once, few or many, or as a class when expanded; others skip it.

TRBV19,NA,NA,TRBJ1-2,CASSIVGVGYTF,TGTGCCAGTAGTATAGTCGGGGTTGGCTACACCTTC
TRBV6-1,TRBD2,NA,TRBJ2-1,CASSDTAGPYNEQFF,TGTGCCAGCAGTGATACAGCGGGACCCTACAATGAGCAGTTCTTC
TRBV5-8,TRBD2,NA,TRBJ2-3,CASSLLPSGSDTQYF,TGTGCCAGCAGCTTGTTGCCTAGCGGGAGTGATACGCAGTATTTT
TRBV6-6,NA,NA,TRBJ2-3,CASTGHLTDTQYF,TGTGCCAGCACGGGACACCTCACAGATACGCAGTATTTT
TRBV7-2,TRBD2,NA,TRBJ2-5,CASSLGETSGQETQYF,TGTGCCAGCAGCTTAGGGGAGACTAGCGGCCAAGAGACCCAGTACTTC
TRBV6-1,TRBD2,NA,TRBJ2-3,CASRPTSGITDTQYF,TGTGCCAGCAGACCGACTAGCGGGATAACAGATACGCAGTATTTT
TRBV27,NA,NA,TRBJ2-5,CASSLTGSGATQYF,TGTGCCAGCAGTTTAACAGGGAGCGGCGCGACCCAGTACTTC
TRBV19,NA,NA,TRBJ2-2,CASSIGLALTGELFF,TGTGCCAGTAGTATTGGTCTAGCCCTCACCGGGGAGCTGTTTTTT
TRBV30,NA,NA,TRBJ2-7,CAWSVTDSYEQYF,TGTGCCTGGAGTGTAACCGACAGTTACGAGCAGTACTTC
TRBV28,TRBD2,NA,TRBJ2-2,CASSSPPLLAGLNTGELFF,TGTGCCAGCAGTTCCCCCCCCCTACTAGCGGGCCTAAACACCGGGGAGCTGTTTTTT
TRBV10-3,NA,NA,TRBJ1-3,CAISPQDSVGNTIYF,TGTGCCATCAGTCCTCAGGACAGTGTTGGAAACACCATATATTTT
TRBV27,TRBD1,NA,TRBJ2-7,CASSLTQGASYEQYF,TGTGCCAGCAGTTTAACCCAGGGGGCCTCCTACGAGCAGTACTTC
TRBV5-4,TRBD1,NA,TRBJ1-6,CASSSGTGVGSPLHF,TGTGCCAGCAGCTCCGGGACAGGGGTAGGTTCACCCCTCCACTTT
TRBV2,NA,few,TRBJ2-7,CASREAPYEQYF,TGTGCCAGCAGGGAGGCGCCGTACGAGCAGTACTTC
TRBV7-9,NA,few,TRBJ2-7,CASSLGRGYEQYF,TGTGCCAGCAGCTTAGGTAGGGGCTACGAGCAGTACTTC
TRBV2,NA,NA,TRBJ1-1,CASSEASGADTEAFF,TGTGCCAGCAGTGAAGCGTCAGGGGCGGACACTGAAGCTTTCTTT
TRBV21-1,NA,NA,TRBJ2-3,CASRTPGGLTDTQYF,TGTGCCAGCAGGACTCCAGGGGGCCTCACAGATACGCAGTATTTT